This T cell receptor (beta chain) was sequenced for a study of CD4 T cells in relation to SARS-CoV-2 and coronaviruses. Study overall: Controls used an HIV-1 Nef peptide pool or no peptide. Study results and caveats: SARS-CoV-2-driven expansion was significantly weaker in crossreactive than monoreactive clones. This crossreactivity analysis covered spike protein alone, no other viral proteins.

V shed 3 bases and J shed 1 base, with 10 bases lying between them. The germline CDR1 and CDR2 sequences are SGHTS and YDEGEE. The CDR3 contains 14 residues. Remarks on this clone: Antigen specificity is unknown.

The unexposed donors gave CD4+ T cells in about 2011-2018, prior to COVID-19. CD4+ T cells were isolated from the cells after less than 13 days of culture. As cell numbers allowed, unexposed-donor CD4+ T cells faced SARS-CoV-2 S/N and four cold-coronavirus spikes. Produced via immunoSEQ multiplex PCR; TCRdb's table is partial and in-frame only. The sample lists 28,000 or so clones, roughly 76% seen once, with 15% to 20% in the top ten. This TCR was recovered from a human donor in good health. V usage is TRBV5-8 and J usage is TRBJ1-1; D is uncertain. Sequenced input: CD4+ T cells from PBMCs, cultured in vitro. The CDR3, as DNA: TGTGCCAGCAGCTGGCGGTCCGGGAACACTGAAGCTTTCTTT. This codes for CASSWRSGNTEAFF.